The clone carrying this T cell receptor (beta chain) was detected only a few times. These data originate in a study of chemoradiotherapy in HPV16-positive cancers. The assay was immunoSEQ multiplex PCR, and TCRdb's table has in-frame clones only and misses some. Of about 31,000 clones listed, approximately 84% are singletons. CDR1 and CDR2 from the germline V gene are MNHEY and SMNVEV (reference sequence). The CDR3 runs to 16 residues. V gave up 4 bases and J gave up 0 bases, with 13 bases separating them. This receptor was obtained from a human donor with HPV-associated anogenital cancer. The chain uses TRBV27 and TRBJ1-3; D is unclear. The starting material was blood, obtained from a patient who underwent chemoradiotherapy. The DNA for the CDR3 is TGTGCCAGCAGTTCTCGGACCGTCAGCTCTGGAAACACCATATATTTT. Protein: CASSSRTVSSGNTIYF.